This T cell receptor (beta chain) was identified during a study of STAT3 mutations in large granular lymphocyte leukemia. The study, taken as a whole, reports: In T-cell large granular lymphocyte leukemia, about half of patients showed multiple immunodominant subclonotypes. In some patients, a small highly pathogenic clone possibly went undetected. Sampling intervals varied between patients and samples. Clonal expansion was inferred from other time points because no sample existed at each clone's first appearance. In about 30% of the 18 patients, new TCR clonotypes emerged after therapy.

Method: immunoSEQ multiplex PCR; TCRdb's copy keeps in-frame clones and lacks some. The sample comprises approximately 20,000 clones, approximately 92% of which are singletons, and approximately 42% rests with the top ten. The table lists this clone with a count of one. The antigen remains unidentified. This sequence was found in a man between 60 and 75 years old with T-cell large granular lymphocyte leukemia. Some clones in this sample may be carry-over from other donors' samples. Sequencing used peripheral blood mononuclear cells.

Here the CDR3 reads CASSPSRGTGNTIYF. CDR3 nucleotides: TGTGCCAGCTCACCAAGCAGGGGGACTGGAAACACCATATATTTT. This chain connects TRBV18 to TRBJ1-3, with 7 bases fitting TRBD1. The germline V gene encodes CDR1 KGHSH and CDR2 LQKENI. This CDR3 comprises 15 residues. Losses at the gene ends were 2 bases for V and 2 bases for J; bases not matched to a gene: 3.